This passage covers 17 T cell receptor beta chains from one sample sequenced in a study of T cell repertoires in cytomegalovirus infection. Each CDR3 protein gets one entry after TCRdb re-called the reads with MiXCR. The data hold around 430,000 distinct CDR3 sequences, with approximately 42% observed a single time. Their recognized antigens are unknown. The sequencing used cultured PBMCs, collected from culture after CMV antigen stimulation. The receptors here all came from a human donor in good health (CMV status not recorded). Some clones in this sample may be carry-over from other donors' samples.

This clonotype came up many times. The V gene is TRBV7-2, the J gene TRBJ2-3, with D perhaps matching TRBD2 (6 bases). The CDR3 length is 17 residues. With 7 bases removed from V and 3 bases from J, the gap between germline ends came to 23 bases. Germline V gene sequence: CDR1 SGHTA, CDR2 FQGNSA. The CDR3 loop reads CASTGTGSYLYTDTQYF. The CDR3 coding sequence is TGTGCCAGCACCGGGACTGGGTCCTACCTCTATACAGATACGCAGTATTTT.

This chain uses TRBV10-3 with TRBJ2-7; D gene uncertain. The CDR3 covers 12 residues. Germline loops: CDR1 ENHRY, CDR2 SYGVKD. V shed 11 bases and J shed 6 bases, with 17 bases lying between them. CDR3 amino acids: CASTGSLGEQYF. For the CDR3, the DNA is TGTGCCTCAACCGGGTCCCTCGGCGAGCAGTACTTC.

The chain employs TRBV6-1 and TRBJ2-6; D unresolved. The CDR3 is 19 residues long. Trimming removed 1 base from V and 0 bases from J, with 16 bases in between. Germline V gene lookup returns CDR1 MNHNS and CDR2 SASEGT. The CDR3 protein is CASSEDGPRTHSGANVLTF. The CDR3 region has the DNA TGTGCCAGCAGTGAAGACGGACCCCGAACCCACTCTGGGGCCAACGTCCTGACTTTC.

The chain is built from TRBV6-6 and TRBJ2-2, with D possibly being TRBD2 (6 bases). Germline CDR1 is MNHNY and CDR2 is SVGAGI (reference sequence). The CDR3 is 14 amino acids. The V end was cut by 4 bases, the J end by 3 bases, with 9 bases between. CDR3 sequence: CASSLGLHTGELFF. CDR3 DNA: TGTGCCAGCAGTTTGGGACTTCACACCGGGGAGCTGTTTTTT.

This clonotype came up a few times. This sequence joins TRBV6-2 or TRBV6-3 and TRBJ2-1; 15 positions agree with TRBD2. In germline, CDR1 is MNHEY, CDR2 SVGEGT. J gave up 8 bases and V 5 bases, and 7 bases lay outside the gene matches. CDR3 size: 16 residues. Here the CDR3 DNA reads TGTGCCAGCAGTCAGGGGACTAGCGGGAGGTGGGATGAGCAGTTCTTC. Protein: CASSQGTSGRWDEQFF.

The CDR3 here is CASSSPAGGQETQYF. The CDR3 DNA sequence: TGTGCCAGCAGCTCCCCAGCCGGGGGCCAAGAGACCCAGTACTTC. V gene TRBV7-2 combines with J gene TRBJ2-5; a weak D match, TRBD2 (6 bases). The CDR3 contains 15 residues. The V gene's germline CDR1 is SGHTA and CDR2 FQGNSA. Trimming stripped 4 bases from V and 1 base from J, with 13 bases between.

This clonotype has only a few counts. J is TRBJ1-2 and V is TRBV4-1; D remains unclear. The germline gives CDR1 MGHRA, CDR2 YSYEKL. The V gene lost 1 base and the J gene lost 2 bases, with 14 bases spanning the gap. CDR3 size: 16 residues. The CDR3 loop is CASSQAQRARNYGYTF. CDR3 DNA: TGCGCCAGCAGCCAAGCACAACGGGCAAGGAACTATGGCTACACCTTC.

Comments on this clonotype: A much larger clone lies a single base off, so this may be a read error. This chain uses TRBV7-2 with TRBJ1-1; D unresolved. The CDR3 sequence is 13 residues long. Germline V gives CDR1 SGHTA, CDR2 FQGNSA. The CDR3 DNA sequence: TGTGCCAGCAGCCCCCTCCTGAAAACTGAAGCTTTCTTT. Translation gives CASSPLLKTEAFF. Full variable domain (rest looked up from reference TRBV7-2 and TRBJ1-1): GAGVSQSPSNKVTEKGKDVELRCDPISGHTALYWYRQSLGQGLEFLIYFQGNSAPDKSGLPSDRFSAERTGGSVSTLTIQRTQQEDSAVYLCASSPLLKTEAFFGQGTRLTVV.

The V call is TRBV7-2, the J call TRBJ1-6; possibly TRBD1 for D (6 bases). The V gene lost 5 bases and the J gene lost 9 bases, with 14 bases spanning the gap. The CDR3 is made up of 14 amino acids. Per germline, CDR1 SGHTA and CDR2 FQGNSA. The CDR3 DNA reads TGTGCCAGCAGCGATTGGCAGGGGAGTTCACCCCTCCACTTT. It yields the protein CASSDWQGSSPLHF.

The chain uses TRBV19 and TRBJ1-1; TRBD1 aligns across 7 bases. Germline lookup yields CDR1 LNHDA and CDR2 SQIVND (reference sequence). With 3 bases clipped from V and 0 bases from J, the junction kept 4 bases outside the gene matches. This CDR3 contains 15 residues. Here the CDR3 DNA reads TGTGCCAGTAGTATCACAGGGGCCATGAACACTGAAGCTTTCTTT. This encodes CASSITGAMNTEAFF.

DNA for the CDR3: TGTGCCAGCAGCGCTTACCAGGGGTCCCCATCTGGGGCCAACGTCCTGACTTTC. Its protein is CASSAYQGSPSGANVLTF. The chain is built from TRBV11-2 and TRBJ2-6; D is perhaps TRBD1 (6 bases). V shed 5 bases and J shed 1 base, with 18 bases lying between them. Germline loops: CDR1 SGHAT, CDR2 FQNNGV. This CDR3 has 18 residues.

The genes are TRBV10-3 and TRBJ2-3, with 7 bases lining up with TRBD2. Germline V gene lookup returns CDR1 ENHRY and CDR2 SYGVKD. The CDR3 contains 14 residues. V was clipped by 3 bases and J by 1 base; unmatched bases: 1. CDR3: CAISDGGGTDTQYF. DNA for the CDR3: TGTGCCATCAGTGATGGGGGGGGCACAGATACGCAGTATTTT.

This clonotype appeared a few times. V gene TRBV4-3 combines with J gene TRBJ2-1; TRBD2 agrees at 11 bases. The CDR3 has 15 residues. Trimming at V came to 3 bases and at J to 8 bases, leaving 6 bases not matched to a gene. The germline CDR1 and CDR2 sequences are LGHNA and YSLEER. The CDR3 loop is CASSQTSGKVYEQFF. CDR3 sequence (DNA): TGCGCCAGCAGCCAGACTAGCGGGAAGGTCTATGAGCAGTTCTTC.

The chain has TRBV7-2 and TRBJ2-5; the D gene is possibly TRBD1 (5 bases). Germline V gene data show CDR1 as SGHTA and CDR2 as FQGNSA. There are 13 residues in the CDR3. Trimming pared 4 bases from V and 4 bases from J, leaving 10 bases between. CDR3 sequence reads: CASSSQGRETQYF. CDR3 coding DNA: TGTGCCAGCAGCTCTCAGGGTAGAGAGACCCAGTACTTC.

The chain joins TRBV15 to TRBJ2-7; 9 bases agree with TRBD2. The trim removed 8 bases at V and 4 bases at J, leaving 12 bases unmatched. CDR3 length equals 15 residues. The germline V gene has CDR1 LNHNV and CDR2 YYDKDF (reference sequence). This CDR3 reads CATSRLAATGYEQYF. CDR3 DNA sequence: TGTGCCACCTCGCGACTAGCGGCCACGGGGTACGAGCAGTACTTC.

There are a few counts of this clonotype. The chain uses TRBV6-2 or TRBV6-3 and TRBJ2-1, with D possibly TRBD2 on 5 matching bases. V was trimmed by 6 bases and J by 9 bases, leaving 18 bases between them. Germline V gene sequence: CDR1 MNHEY, CDR2 SVGEGT. CDR3 length: 14 residues. CDR3 amino acids: CASREVPRELEQFF. The CDR3 DNA follows: TGTGCCAGCAGGGAGGTTCCCCGGGAACTTGAGCAGTTCTTC.

The DNA for the CDR3 is TGTGCCAGCAGTAATCCGGGGTACCTCTGGTACTTC. Protein: CASSNPGYLWYF. The V and J genes are TRBV6-1 and TRBJ2-7, with D perhaps TRBD2 (5 bases). This CDR3 is 12 amino acids long. Germline CDR1 is MNHNS and CDR2 is SASEGT. V lost 5 bases to trimming and J lost 12 bases, with 17 bases between them.